This TCR beta chain came from a study of CD8 T cells in Susac syndrome. All included Susac syndrome patients satisfied recently defined diagnostic criteria for definite or probable disease. With random hexamers, reverse transcription was performed on roughly 0.45 to 1 ug of RNA. TCRdb redid the calling of the immunoSEQ multiplex PCR reads with MiXCR, one entry per CDR3 protein. This sample carries 240,000 or so distinct CDR3 sequences, 90% to 96% of them seen once, and the ten largest clones take 0.1%. The CDR3 is 14 amino acids. CDR1 and CDR2 from the germline V gene are MNHEY and SVGAGI. Trimming removed 2 bases from V and 5 bases from J, with 12 bases in between.

The V and J genes are TRBV6-5 and TRBJ1-1; D possibly corresponds to TRBD1 (5 bases). The clonotype originates from a human donor with Susac syndrome. Sequencing was performed on CD4+ T cells from PBMCs. The CDR3 DNA follows: TGTGCCAGCAGTTACCCCGGGGGGGGAACTGAAGCTTTCTTT. Amino acids: CASSYPGGGTEAFF.